The present T cell receptor beta chain was sequenced within a study of blood T cell repertoires in COVID-19. About the research overall: The cDNA or gDNA used as material had been derived from T cells, B-cell-depleted T cells, or PBMCs.

As handled by the study authors: Amplified reference gene primers provided the basis for estimating nucleated cell counts. Clones were sequenced by immunoSEQ multiplex PCR, and TCRdb holds only the in-frame ones, with some missing. The DNA gave D and trimming, while V, J and clone size come from that table. Of 140,000 or so clones listed, less than 90% were seen once; the top ten hold 7% to 9.5%. Recruited during active infection, patients (from Seattle) were subsequently followed longitudinally. Source material: peripheral blood. This sequence originates from a man between 25 and 39 years old with COVID-19, enrolled during active disease.

CDR3 in DNA: TGTGCCAGCAGCGTAGAGGGGTCCTACAATGAGCAGTTCTTC. Protein: CASSVEGSYNEQFF. The V call is TRBV9, the J call TRBJ2-1; perhaps TRBD1 as D (5 bases). CDR3 length: 14 amino acids. The germline V gene encodes CDR1 SGDLS and CDR2 YYNGEE. V lost 0 bases to trimming and J lost 1 base, with 5 bases between them.